Sequencing of this TCR beta chain was carried out in a study of T-cell memory formation after mild COVID-19. Study results and caveats: Second-wave clones that peaked on day 37 lacked confirmed SARS-CoV-2 specificity. Contracting clones localized mainly to CM and EM when CD4+ and mainly to EMRA when CD8+.

TCRalpha and TCRbeta libraries used 5'RACE with constant-segment primers and UMIs. TCRdb re-called the 5' RACE reads with MiXCR, one entry per CDR3 protein. This table holds under 300,000 distinct CDR3 sequences, approximately 18% found once. Germline V gene lookup returns CDR1 SQVTM and CDR2 ANQGSEA. The CDR3 has 10 amino acids. Trimming stripped 4 bases from V and 11 bases from J, with 11 bases between. This clonotype showed up just a few times. Antigen specificity is unknown. Source material: PBMCs or a T cell subset sorted from them (not recorded which). This receptor was obtained from a man aged 18 to 30 who had mild COVID-19 (a few samples of this study predate the infection). Cell type and time point are not known. The chain couples TRBV29-1 to TRBJ1-1; D is undetermined. Here the CDR3 reads CSVASTRAFF. The CDR3 bases are TGCAGCGTTGCCTCAACGAGGGCTTTCTTT.